This T cell receptor beta chain stems from a study of graft-versus-host responses after intestinal transplantation. Study-wide context: Every transplant recipient was induced with anti-thymocyte globulin, then maintained on tacrolimus and steroids for roughly 3 years.

Germline loops: CDR1 SNHLY, CDR2 FYNNEI. Trimming took 5 bases from V and 4 from J; bases not matched to a gene: 4. The CDR3 totals 13 residues. Notes on this clone: Its antigen is unidentified.

The repertoire was sequenced with immunoSEQ multiplex PCR; TCRdb's copy has only in-frame clones and lacks some. This sample has around 120,000 clones, with over 80% found just once. The source was unstimulated CD4+ T cells sorted from spleen or lymph node cells, collected before intestinal transplant. J is TRBJ2-5 and V is TRBV2; 7 nucleotides align to TRBD2. This receptor was identified in a human donor who received an intestinal transplant. CDR3 in DNA: TGTGCCAGCAGTCGGAGCGGGACAGAGACCCAGTACTTC. It specifies CASSRSGTETQYF.